This T cell receptor beta chain is from a study of blood T cells in healthy people across ages. Total RNA was isolated from each sample in quantities of at least 6 micrograms. Germline V gene data show CDR1 as MNHEY and CDR2 as SVGEGT. Trimming shortened V by 2 bases and J by 7 bases, and 12 bases separated the two germline ends. The CDR3 has 14 amino acids. A sample-barcoded 5' primer and a J-beta primer mix were used in a second PCR of about 6 to 12 cycles. Each CDR3 protein is one row after TCRdb ran MiXCR on the 5' RACE reads. The table shows 1.5 million to 1.9 million distinct CDR3 sequences, with roughly 43% occurring only once.

Material for sequencing was blood. The chain combines TRBV6-2 or TRBV6-3 with TRBJ1-5; D not certain. This TCR derives from a woman between 18 and 29 years old in good health. The CDR3 spells CASSYTQFRQPQHF. The CDR3, as DNA: TGTGCCAGCAGTTACACCCAGTTCAGGCAGCCCCAGCATTTT.